This T cell receptor (beta chain) was recorded in a study of T-cell memory formation after mild COVID-19. Background on the study: TCR clusters were mostly confined to one donor each. The study, taken as a whole, reports: Shrinking CD4+ clones were chiefly CM and EM; CD8+ ones were chiefly EMRA. From day 15 to 85, contracting clones were balanced between CD4 and CD8, whereas later expanders leaned toward CD4+.

Germline trimming cut 1 base from V and 0 bases from J; bases unmatched to any gene: 18. This CDR3 has 22 residues. Germline values: CDR1 SEHNR, CDR2 FQNEAQ (reference sequence). TCRdb recomputed calls from the 5' RACE reads with MiXCR, one row per CDR3 protein. Here the sample spans some 110,000 distinct CDR3 sequences, roughly an eighth being singletons. As for this clonotype: Its antigen is unknown.

What was sequenced was PBMCs or a T cell subset sorted from them (not recorded which). The chain recombines TRBV7-9 with TRBJ2-6; 7 bases fit TRBD2. This TCR came from an adult woman who had mild COVID-19 (a few samples of this study predate the infection). Cell type and time point are not known. CDR3 residues: CASSLGVGALTREDSGANVLTF. CDR3 in DNA: TGTGCCAGCAGCTTAGGAGTGGGAGCGCTGACACGGGAGGACTCTGGGGCCAACGTCCTGACTTTC.